The next 8 T cell receptor beta chains were all read from a single sample in a study of PD-1 blockade in mismatch repair-deficient tumors. Repertoires were generated with immunoSEQ multiplex PCR, while TCRdb's copy carries only in-frame clones and drops some. The sample shows some 120,000 clones, 60% to 85% of them seen only once. This specimen consisted of peripheral blood, obtained approximately 64 weeks after starting pembrolizumab. These receptors all stem from an adult with mismatch repair-deficient cancer.

The V and J genes are TRBV19 and TRBJ2-3; TRBD2 is a possible D gene (5 bases). Germline V gene data show CDR1 as LNHDA and CDR2 as SQIVND (reference sequence). Trimming removed 6 bases from V and 1 base from J, with 8 bases in between. The length of the CDR3 is 13 residues. The CDR3, as DNA: TGTGCCAGTAGACTCGGGGGCACAGATACGCAGTATTTT. Amino acids: CASRLGGTDTQYF.

The J gene is TRBJ2-1, the V gene TRBV19; 8 bases match TRBD2. CDR1 LNHDA and CDR2 SQIVND come from the germline V gene (reference sequence). The CDR3 consists of 15 residues. After removal of 6 bases from V and 4 bases from J, the junction contained 8 bases not matched to a gene. The CDR3 DNA follows: TGTGCCAGTAGAAAATTCGCTAGCGGGTACAATGAGCAGTTCTTC. Translating gives CASRKFASGYNEQFF.

The chain has TRBV2 and TRBJ2-7; 7 positions agree with TRBD2. The CDR3 totals 15 residues. V dropped 6 bases and J dropped 3; count of bases not matched to a gene: 11. The germline CDR1 and CDR2 sequences are SNHLY and FYNNEI. As DNA, the CDR3 is TGTGCCAGCAGCCAACTTACGGGACTAAGCTACGAGCAGTACTTC. Its protein product is CASSQLTGLSYEQYF.

The rearrangement uses TRBV10-3 and TRBJ2-7, with 9 bases that match TRBD2. Germline lookup yields CDR1 ENHRY and CDR2 SYGVKD. The CDR3 sequence is 14 residues long. The V gene end was trimmed by 10 bases and the J gene end by 3 bases; junction bases not matched to a gene: 10. CDR3 in amino acids: CANLTSGPHYEQYF. CDR3 sequence (DNA): TGTGCCAACCTCACTAGCGGGCCCCACTACGAGCAGTACTTC.

V is TRBV23-1 and J is TRBJ2-7; D is ambiguous. TRBV23-1 is noted as an ORF with a role that remains uncertain. The CDR3 sequence is 13 residues long. Trimming cost V 5 bases and J 0 bases, with 8 bases left between them. This chain's CDR3 is CASSTRDSYEQYF. As DNA, the CDR3 is TGCGCCAGCAGTACCAGAGACTCCTACGAGCAGTACTTC.

The gene calls are TRBV18 and TRBJ2-7; 10 bases agree with TRBD1. The CDR3 extends over 14 amino acids. The germline V gene encodes CDR1 KGHSH and CDR2 LQKENI. The J segment lost 1 base and the V segment lost 3 bases, leaving 0 bases of the junction unmatched. The CDR3 loop reads CASSPGQGSYEQYF. CDR3 DNA sequence: TGTGCCAGCTCACCGGGACAGGGGTCCTACGAGCAGTACTTC.

This clone was seen a single time. The chain has TRBV30 and TRBJ2-1; TRBD1 matches at 7 bases. This CDR3 is built from 15 residues. V lost 4 bases and J lost 9; bases outside the gene matches: 15. Germline CDR1 GTSNPN, CDR2 SVGIG (reference sequence). The CDR3 loop reads CAWTPTGFGVSEQFF. CDR3 nucleotide sequence: TGTGCCTGGACTCCGACAGGGTTCGGTGTCAGTGAGCAGTTCTTC.

The V call is TRBV25-1, the J call TRBJ1-1; D is unclear. V was pared by 3 bases and J by 2 bases, with 4 bases between. CDR3 length equals 12 residues. Germline V gives CDR1 MGHDK, CDR2 SYGVNS. The CDR3 sequence is CASSEGNTEAFF. CDR3 in DNA: TGTGCCAGCAGTGAGGGTAACACTGAAGCTTTCTTT.